The 4 T cell receptor beta chains reported below all come from one sample, sequenced in a study of OX40 agonist ivuxolimab in advanced cancers. TCRdb's copy holds only in-frame clones and misses some; the assay was immunoSEQ multiplex PCR. The sample has 70,000 to 95,000 clones, 90% to 95% seen once. The source was CD4+ or CD8+ T cells sorted from blood, collected in a trial of the OX40 agonist ivuxolimab. The source of these receptors is an adult with an advanced solid tumor such as melanoma, head and neck, liver or kidney cancer.

The chain employs TRBV27 and TRBJ2-2; 9 bases fit TRBD2. CDR3 size: 20 residues. Germline loops: CDR1 MNHEY, CDR2 SMNVEV (reference sequence). J gave up 5 bases and V 4 bases, and 20 bases lay outside the gene matches. CDR3 nucleotides: TGTGCCAGCAGTTCAGCCCTGATCGGCGGGAGGGGGTTAATAACCGGGGAGCTGTTTTTT. Its protein is CASSSALIGGRGLITGELFF.

The chain employs TRBV7-2 and TRBJ2-2, with TRBD2 matching over 11 bases. With 6 bases clipped from V and 5 bases from J, the junction kept 8 bases outside the gene matches. This CDR3 contains 16 residues. CDR1 SGHTA and CDR2 FQGNSA come from the germline V gene. CDR3 sequence (DNA): TGTGCCAGCAGTTACACTAGCGGGAGTAGAACCGGGGAGCTGTTTTTT. Residues: CASSYTSGSRTGELFF.

The chain employs TRBV19 and TRBJ1-6, with TRBD1 identical over 9 bases. CDR1 and CDR2 (germline): LNHDA, SQIVND (reference sequence). The CDR3 covers 16 residues. J lost 6 bases, V lost 6 bases, and 9 bases had no gene match. CDR3 sequence reads: CASRGIGQGTNSPLHF. In nucleotides, the CDR3 is TGTGCCAGTAGAGGGATCGGACAGGGGACTAATTCACCCCTCCACTTT.

This sequence joins TRBV7-3 and TRBJ2-1; D not certain. V lost 5 bases and J 5 bases, leaving 10 bases between the germline ends. The CDR3 totals 13 residues. Germline CDR1 is SGHTA and CDR2 is FQGTGA. CDR3 sequence: CASSPQAHNEQFF. In DNA form, the CDR3 reads TGTGCCAGCAGCCCCCAGGCACACAATGAGCAGTTCTTC.